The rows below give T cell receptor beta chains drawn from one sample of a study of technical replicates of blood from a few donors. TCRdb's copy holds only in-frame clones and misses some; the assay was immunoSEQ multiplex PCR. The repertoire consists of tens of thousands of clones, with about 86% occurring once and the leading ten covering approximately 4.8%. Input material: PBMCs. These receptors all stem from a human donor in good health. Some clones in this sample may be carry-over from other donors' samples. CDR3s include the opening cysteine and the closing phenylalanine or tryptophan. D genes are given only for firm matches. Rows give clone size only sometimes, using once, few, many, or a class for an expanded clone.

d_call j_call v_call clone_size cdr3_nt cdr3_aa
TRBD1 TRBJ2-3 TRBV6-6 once TGTGCCAGCAGTTCCGGACAGGGGAACACAGATACGCAGTATTTT CASSSGQGNTDTQYF
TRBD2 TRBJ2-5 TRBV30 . TGTGCCTGGAGGACTAGCGGGGCACAAGAGACCCAGTACTTC CAWRTSGAQETQYF
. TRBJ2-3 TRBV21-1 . TGTGCCAGCAGCGGTTGGGCGGGGAGCACAGATACGCAGTATTTT CASSGWAGSTDTQYF
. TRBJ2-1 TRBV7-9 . TGTGCCTCAACCCGCTCGACTAATTACAATGAGCAGTTCTTC CASTRSTNYNEQFF
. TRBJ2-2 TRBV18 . TGTGCCAGCTCACCAGCAGCGAACACCGGGGAGCTGTTTTTT CASSPAANTGELFF
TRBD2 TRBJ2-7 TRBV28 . TGTGCCAGCAGTTTAAGCGGGGGGACTTACGAGCAGTACTTC CASSLSGGTYEQYF
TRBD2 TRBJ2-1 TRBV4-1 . TGCGCCAGCAGCCACGTTACTAGCGGGCGATACTCCTACAATGAGCAGTTCTTC CASSHVTSGRYSYNEQFF
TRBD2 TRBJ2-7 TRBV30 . TGTGCCGCCTCTAGCGGGGCCTACGAGCAGTACTTC CAASSGAYEQYF
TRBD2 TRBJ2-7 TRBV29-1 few TGCAGCGTCGCCGGGACTAGCGTCCAAAAGGGGGAGTACGAGCAGTACTTC CSVAGTSVQKGEYEQYF
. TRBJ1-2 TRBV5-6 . TGTGCCAGCAGTCATTGGGAGGTCCTCTATGGCTACACCTTC CASSHWEVLYGYTF
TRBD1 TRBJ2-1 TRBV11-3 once TGTGCCAGCAGCTTCCAGGGGGCCCCTGAGCAGTTCTTC CASSFQGAPEQFF
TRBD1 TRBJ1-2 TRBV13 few TGTGCCAGCAGCTTACCGGGACAGGGGGCGTGGGGCTACACCTTC CASSLPGQGAWGYTF
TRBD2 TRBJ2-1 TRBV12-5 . TGTGCTAGTGGCTCCGGACTAGCGGGGTACAATGAGCAGTTCTTC CASGSGLAGYNEQFF
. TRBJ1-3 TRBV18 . TGTGCCAGCTCACCATATCGCGCGGGGATGAGCGGTGGAAACACCATATATTTT CASSPYRAGMSGGNTIYF
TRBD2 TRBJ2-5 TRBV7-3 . TGTGCCAGCAGCTTGACTAGCGGGAGACGGGAGACCCAGTACTTC CASSLTSGRRETQYF
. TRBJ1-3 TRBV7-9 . TGTGCCAGCACCACTCGGACACCTGGGGGGGCTGGAAACACCATATATTTT CASTTRTPGGAGNTIYF
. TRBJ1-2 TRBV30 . TGTGCCTGGGTTAAGGGGTCAGGGAACTATGGCTACACCTTC CAWVKGSGNYGYTF
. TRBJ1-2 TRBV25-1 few TGTGCCAGCAGTGAACTTGGGGGGGCGGACGATGGCTACACCTTC CASSELGGADDGYTF
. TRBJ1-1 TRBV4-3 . TGCGCCAGCAGCCAAGGTGGTAAGGGAGGGTGGGGGAAAGATGAAGCTTTCTTT CASSQGGKGGWGKDEAFF
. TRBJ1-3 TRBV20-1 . TGCAGTGCAGCAGGAAACACCATATATTTT CSAAGNTIYF
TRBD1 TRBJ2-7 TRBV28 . TGTGCCACAGGGGAAGGACAGGGGAACTACGAGCAGTACTTC CATGEGQGNYEQYF
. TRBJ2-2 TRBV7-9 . TGTGCCAGCAGTCCACCGGGACTTAGCGTGTACACCGGGGAGCTGTTTTTT CASSPPGLSVYTGELFF
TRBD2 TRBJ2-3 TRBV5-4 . TGTGCCAGCAGACCGGGGGGGCCTGCTCTCAGCACAGATACGCAGTATTTT CASRPGGPALSTDTQYF